The clone carrying this TCR beta chain has only a few counts. This entry is derived from a study of T-cell reconstitution after alpha-beta-depleted transplantation in children. Unique molecular identifiers were used in preparing the TCRbeta library. Each CDR3 protein gets one entry after TCRdb re-called the PCR reads with MiXCR. The table shows some 250,000 distinct CDR3 sequences, with around 13% occurring only once. Trimming shortened V by 2 bases and J by 2 bases, and 9 bases separated the two germline ends. The CDR3 contains 13 residues. Looked up from germline, CDR1 is GTSNPN and CDR2 is SVGIG (reference sequence).

Material: PBMCs from the stem cell graft donor, obtained from the stem cell graft. The receptor comes from a human donor who donated a stem cell graft to a child with acute lymphoblastic leukemia. The rearrangement joins TRBV30 to TRBJ1-2; the D gene is possibly TRBD1 (5 bases). The CDR3 coding sequence is TGTGCCTGGAGTACAGGACTCAACTATGGCTACACCTTC. It is translated as CAWSTGLNYGYTF.